This is a list of T cell receptor beta chains from one sample in a study of response to subunit inactivated influenza vaccine. TCRdb passed the RT-PCR reads through MiXCR, listing each CDR3 protein once. This table holds around 540,000 distinct CDR3 sequences, about an eighth found once. This specimen consisted of PBMCs from blood, obtained on the day of vaccination. These receptors all come from a man aged 50 to 59 who received an inactivated influenza vaccine. Each CDR3 is given with its conserved first and last residue. A D gene is named only where the DNA matches it firmly. Size tells how often a clone was seen (once, few, many) or the class of an expanded clone, and some rows leave it out.

J: TRBJ2-3
size: .
V: TRBV2
D: .
CDR3: CASSESLARTDTQYF
DNA: TGTGCCAGCAGTGAAAGTCTGGCGCGGACAGATACGCAGTATTTT

J: TRBJ2-3
size: few
V: TRBV12-3/TRBV12-4
D: .
CDR3: CASSLFLSGSDTQYF
DNA: TGTGCCAGCAGTTTATTTCTCTCTGGTTCAGATACGCAGTATTTT

J: TRBJ2-1
size: .
V: TRBV12-3/TRBV12-4
D: .
CDR3: CASSDWTGSYNEQFF
DNA: TGTGCCAGCAGTGATTGGACTGGATCTTACAATGAGCAGTTCTTC

J: TRBJ2-1
size: many
V: TRBV28
D: .
CDR3: CASSVPRNEQFF
DNA: TGTGCCAGCTCAGTCCCCCGCAATGAGCAGTTCTTC

J: TRBJ1-1
size: few
V: TRBV14
D: .
CDR3: CASSQGTLYTEAFF
DNA: TGTGCCAGCAGCCAAGGGACACTTTACACTGAAGCTTTCTTT

J: TRBJ2-1
size: few
V: TRBV3-1
D: TRBD2
CDR3: CASSQDSGLAGSLQFF
DNA: TGTGCCAGCAGCCAAGATTCGGGACTAGCGGGGTCGTTGCAGTTCTTC

J: TRBJ1-6
size: .
V: TRBV7-2
D: .
CDR3: CASSSGGVNNSPLHF
DNA: TGTGCCAGCAGCTCCGGCGGGGTTAATAATTCACCCCTCCACTTT

J: TRBJ2-2
size: many
V: TRBV7-7
D: .
CDR3: CASSLSVDGELFF
DNA: TGTGCCAGCAGCTTGTCAGTCGACGGGGAGCTGTTTTTT

J: TRBJ2-3
size: few
V: TRBV24-1
D: .
CDR3: CATSPGSTDTQYF
DNA: TGTGCCACCAGTCCCGGGAGCACAGATACGCAGTATTTT

J: TRBJ1-1
size: many
V: TRBV10-1
D: .
CDR3: CASSENGIEAFF
DNA: TGCGCCAGCAGTGAAAACGGGATTGAAGCTTTCTTT

J: TRBJ2-4
size: few
V: TRBV29-1
D: .
CDR3: CSVEGNGLQYF
DNA: TGCAGCGTTGAAGGCAACGGATTACAGTACTTC

J: TRBJ1-4
size: few
V: TRBV18
D: TRBD1
CDR3: CASSPFQGASEKLFF
DNA: TGTGCCAGCTCACCATTCCAGGGGGCATCAGAAAAACTGTTTTTT

J: TRBJ1-1
size: few
V: TRBV9
D: .
CDR3: CASSVALGDRSDTEAFF
DNA: TGTGCCAGCAGCGTAGCCCTGGGGGACCGTTCGGACACTGAAGCTTTCTTT

J: TRBJ1-1
size: many
V: TRBV5-1
D: TRBD1
CDR3: CASSMDRVMNTEAFF
DNA: TGCGCCAGCAGCATGGACAGGGTCATGAACACTGAAGCTTTCTTT

J: TRBJ2-1
size: .
V: TRBV20-1
D: TRBD2
CDR3: CSAPGTSGSSYNEQFF
DNA: TGCAGTGCTCCCGGGACTAGCGGAAGCTCCTACAATGAGCAGTTCTTC

J: TRBJ2-7
size: few
V: TRBV5-1
D: .
CDR3: CASKQDYVGEEQYF
DNA: TGCGCCAGCAAACAGGACTACGTCGGCGAGGAGCAGTACTTC

J: TRBJ2-1
size: many
V: TRBV15
D: .
CDR3: CATSLPYNEQFF
DNA: TGTGCCACCAGTCTCCCCTACAATGAGCAGTTCTTC